Included here is one T cell receptor (beta chain) sequence, with context. The antigen is unknown. At one end, the junction sequence differs from germline, possibly due to a read error. The sample belongs to a study of glioma-infiltrating T cells. Findings and caveats of the study: Above-expected tissue-blood divergence occurred in all gliomas, most in low-grade ones.

The iRepertoire nested amplicon-rescue multiplex PCR amplified TCR alpha and beta CDR3s from RNA. TCRdb reprocessed the multiplex PCR reads via MiXCR and lists one record per CDR3 protein. This sample has tens of thousands of distinct CDR3 sequences, with about 37% found just once. The length of the CDR3 is 16 residues. Germline-derived CDR1 and CDR2 are MDHEN and SYDVKM. This clonotype was sampled from a human donor with low-grade glioma or glioblastoma, undergoing nonglioma brain surgery, or in good health (not recorded which). Input material: glioma tissue, nonneoplastic brain tissue, or PBMCs (not recorded which). This sequence joins TRBV28 and TRBJ2-7; 11 bases agree with TRBD2. In nucleotides, the CDR3 is TGTGCCAGCAGTCCCAGCCTAGCGGGGGGCCCCTCCGCTCAGCACTTC. Protein product: CASSPSLAGGPSAQHF.